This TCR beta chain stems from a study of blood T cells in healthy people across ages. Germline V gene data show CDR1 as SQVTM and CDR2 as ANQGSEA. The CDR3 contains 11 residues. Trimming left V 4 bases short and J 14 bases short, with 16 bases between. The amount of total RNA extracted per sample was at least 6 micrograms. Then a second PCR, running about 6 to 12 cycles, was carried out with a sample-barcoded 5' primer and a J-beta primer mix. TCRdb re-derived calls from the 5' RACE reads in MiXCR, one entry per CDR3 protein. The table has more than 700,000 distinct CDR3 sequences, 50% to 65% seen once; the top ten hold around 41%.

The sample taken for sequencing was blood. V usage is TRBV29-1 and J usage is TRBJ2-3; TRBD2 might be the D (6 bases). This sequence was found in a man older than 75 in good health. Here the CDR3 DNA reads TGCAGCGTTGTCGACGGGAGATACGCGTATTTT. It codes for CSVVDGRYAYF.